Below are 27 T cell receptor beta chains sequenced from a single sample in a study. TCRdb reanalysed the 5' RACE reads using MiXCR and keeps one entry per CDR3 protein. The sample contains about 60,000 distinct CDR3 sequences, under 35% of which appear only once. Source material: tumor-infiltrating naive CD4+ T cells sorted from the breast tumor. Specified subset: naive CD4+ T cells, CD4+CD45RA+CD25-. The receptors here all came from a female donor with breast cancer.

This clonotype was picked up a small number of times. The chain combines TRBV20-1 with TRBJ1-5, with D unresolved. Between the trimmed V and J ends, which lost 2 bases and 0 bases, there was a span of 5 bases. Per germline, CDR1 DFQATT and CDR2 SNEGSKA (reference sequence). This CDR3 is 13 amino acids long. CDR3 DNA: TGCAGTGCTAGAAGATATAGCAATCAGCCCCAGCATTTT. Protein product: CSARRYSNQPQHF.

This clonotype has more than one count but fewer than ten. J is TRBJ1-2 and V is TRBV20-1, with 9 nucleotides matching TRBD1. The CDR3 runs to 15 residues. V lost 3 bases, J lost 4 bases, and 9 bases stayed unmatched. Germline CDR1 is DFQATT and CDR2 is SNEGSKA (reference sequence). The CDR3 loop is CSASSADRGSYGYTF. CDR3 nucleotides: TGCAGTGCTAGTTCGGCGGACAGGGGCAGCTATGGCTACACCTTC.

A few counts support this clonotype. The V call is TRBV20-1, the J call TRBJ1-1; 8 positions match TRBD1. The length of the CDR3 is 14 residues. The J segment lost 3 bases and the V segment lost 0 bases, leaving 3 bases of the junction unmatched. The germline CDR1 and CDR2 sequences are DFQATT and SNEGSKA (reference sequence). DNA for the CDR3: TGCAGTGCTAGAGATCAGACAGGGGACACTGAAGCTTTCTTT. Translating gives CSARDQTGDTEAFF.

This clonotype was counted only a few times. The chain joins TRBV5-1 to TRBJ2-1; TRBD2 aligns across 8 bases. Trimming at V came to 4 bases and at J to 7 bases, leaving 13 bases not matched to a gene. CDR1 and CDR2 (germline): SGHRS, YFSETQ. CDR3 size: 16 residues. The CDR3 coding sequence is TGCGCCAGCAGCCCGGATGAGGCGGGAGGTCGGAATGAGCAGTTCTTC. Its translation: CASSPDEAGGRNEQFF.

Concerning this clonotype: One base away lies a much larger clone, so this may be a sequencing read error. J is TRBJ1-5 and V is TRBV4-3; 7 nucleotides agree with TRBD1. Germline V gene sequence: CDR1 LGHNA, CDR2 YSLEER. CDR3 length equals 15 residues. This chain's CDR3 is CAGSQGGGGGQPQHF. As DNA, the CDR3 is TGCGCCGGCAGCCAAGGAGGAGGGGGCGGACAGCCCCAGCATTTT.

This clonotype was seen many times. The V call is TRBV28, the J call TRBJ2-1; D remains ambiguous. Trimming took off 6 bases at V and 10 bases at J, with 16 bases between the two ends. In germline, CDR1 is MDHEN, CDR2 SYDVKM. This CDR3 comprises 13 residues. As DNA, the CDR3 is TGTGCCAGCAGCAACCACTCTCCGGGCGAGCAGTTCTTC. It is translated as CASSNHSPGEQFF.

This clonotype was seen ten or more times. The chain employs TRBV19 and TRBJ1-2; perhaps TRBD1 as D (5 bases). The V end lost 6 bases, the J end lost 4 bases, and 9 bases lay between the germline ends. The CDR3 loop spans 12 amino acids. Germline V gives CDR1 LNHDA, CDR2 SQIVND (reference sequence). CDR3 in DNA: TGTGCCAGTAGCCAGGGTGTCTATGGCTACACCTTC. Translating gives CASSQGVYGYTF.

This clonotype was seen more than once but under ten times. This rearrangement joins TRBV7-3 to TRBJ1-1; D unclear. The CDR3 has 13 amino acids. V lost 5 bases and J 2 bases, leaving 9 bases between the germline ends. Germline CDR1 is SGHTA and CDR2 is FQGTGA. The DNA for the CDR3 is TGTGCCAGCAGCCTTCGGATAAACACTGAAGCTTTCTTT. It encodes CASSLRINTEAFF. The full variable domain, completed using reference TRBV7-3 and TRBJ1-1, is GAGVSQTPSNKVTEKGKYVELRCDPISGHTALYWYRQSLGQGPEFLIYFQGTGAADDSGLPNDRFFAVRPEGSVSTLKIQRTERGDSAVYLCASSLRINTEAFFGQGTRLTVV.

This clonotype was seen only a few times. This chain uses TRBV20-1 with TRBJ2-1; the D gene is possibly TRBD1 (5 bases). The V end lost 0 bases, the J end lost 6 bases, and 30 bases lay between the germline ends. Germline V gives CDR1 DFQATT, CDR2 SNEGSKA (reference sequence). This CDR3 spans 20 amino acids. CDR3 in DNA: TGCAGTGCTAGAGATTCTTTGGGTCAGGGCGAAACCCTTACGGTCAATGAGCAGTTCTTC. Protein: CSARDSLGQGETLTVNEQFF.

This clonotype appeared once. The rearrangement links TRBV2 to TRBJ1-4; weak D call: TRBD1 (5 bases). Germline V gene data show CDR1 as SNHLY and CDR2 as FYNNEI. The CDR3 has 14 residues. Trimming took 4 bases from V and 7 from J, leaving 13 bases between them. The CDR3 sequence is CASSGNGGGEKLFF. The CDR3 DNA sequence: TGTGCCAGCAGTGGCAACGGGGGTGGTGAAAAACTGTTTTTT.

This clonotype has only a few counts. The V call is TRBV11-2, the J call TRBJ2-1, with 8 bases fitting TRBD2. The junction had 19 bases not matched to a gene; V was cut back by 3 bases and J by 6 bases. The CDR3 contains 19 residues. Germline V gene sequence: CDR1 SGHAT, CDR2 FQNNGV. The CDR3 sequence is CASSFLRGRAGVGSNEQFF. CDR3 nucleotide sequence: TGTGCCAGCAGCTTTTTACGAGGCAGAGCGGGAGTGGGTAGCAATGAGCAGTTCTTC.

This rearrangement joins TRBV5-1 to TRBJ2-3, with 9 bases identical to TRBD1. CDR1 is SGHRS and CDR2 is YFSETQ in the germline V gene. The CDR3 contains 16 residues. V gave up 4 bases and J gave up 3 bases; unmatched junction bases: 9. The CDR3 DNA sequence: TGCGCCAGCAGCCCCGGAGGGGGGACAGGGACAGATACGCAGTATTTT. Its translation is CASSPGGGTGTDTQYF.

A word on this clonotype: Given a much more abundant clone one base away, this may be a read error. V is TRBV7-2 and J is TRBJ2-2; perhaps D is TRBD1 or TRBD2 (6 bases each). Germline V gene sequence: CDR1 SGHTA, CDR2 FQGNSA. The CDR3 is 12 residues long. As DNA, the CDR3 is TGTGCCAGCAGCTTGGGGGGCGGGGAGCTGCTTTTT. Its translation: CASSLGGGELLF.

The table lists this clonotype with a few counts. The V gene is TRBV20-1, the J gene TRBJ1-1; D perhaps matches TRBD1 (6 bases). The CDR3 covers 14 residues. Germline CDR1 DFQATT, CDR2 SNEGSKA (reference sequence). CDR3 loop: CSTRKNTGTTEAFF. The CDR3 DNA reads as TGCAGCACAAGAAAGAACACAGGGACCACTGAAGCTTTCTTT.

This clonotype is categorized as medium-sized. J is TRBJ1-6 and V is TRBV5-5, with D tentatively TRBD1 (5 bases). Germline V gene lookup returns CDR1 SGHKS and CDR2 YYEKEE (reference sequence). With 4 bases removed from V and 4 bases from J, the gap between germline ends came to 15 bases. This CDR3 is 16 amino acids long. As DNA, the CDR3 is TGTGCCAGCAGCCCACGCGGGGGACTATATAATTCACCCCTCCACTTT. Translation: CASSPRGGLYNSPLHF.

CDR3 loop: CASSLEWREGGNEQFF. In nucleotides, the CDR3 is TGTGCCAGCAGTTTAGAATGGCGGGAGGGGGGAAATGAGCAGTTCTTC. V and J are TRBV27 and TRBJ2-1, with TRBD2 matching 9 bases. J gave up 7 bases and V 2 bases, and 9 bases lay outside the gene matches. CDR3 length: 16 amino acids. CDR1 MNHEY and CDR2 SMNVEV come from the germline V gene (reference sequence).

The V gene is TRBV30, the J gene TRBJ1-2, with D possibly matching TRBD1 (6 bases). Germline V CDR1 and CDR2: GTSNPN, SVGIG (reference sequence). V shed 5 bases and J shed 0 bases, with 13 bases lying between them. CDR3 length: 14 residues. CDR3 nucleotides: TGTGCCTGGTTGGGGGCAGGTACTAACTATGGCTACACCTTC. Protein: CAWLGAGTNYGYTF.

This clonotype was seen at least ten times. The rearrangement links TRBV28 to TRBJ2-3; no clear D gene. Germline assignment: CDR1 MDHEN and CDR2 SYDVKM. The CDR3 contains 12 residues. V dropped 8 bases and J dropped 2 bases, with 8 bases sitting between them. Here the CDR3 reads CASQNPTDTQYF. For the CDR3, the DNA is TGTGCCAGCCAGAACCCCACAGATACGCAGTATTTT.

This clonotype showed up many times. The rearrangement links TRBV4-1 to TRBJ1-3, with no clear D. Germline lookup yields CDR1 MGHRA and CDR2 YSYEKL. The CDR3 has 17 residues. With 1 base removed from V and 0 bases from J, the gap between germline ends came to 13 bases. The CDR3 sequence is CASSQVDMGFSGNTIYF. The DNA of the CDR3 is TGCGCCAGCAGCCAAGTGGATATGGGGTTCTCTGGAAACACCATATATTTT.

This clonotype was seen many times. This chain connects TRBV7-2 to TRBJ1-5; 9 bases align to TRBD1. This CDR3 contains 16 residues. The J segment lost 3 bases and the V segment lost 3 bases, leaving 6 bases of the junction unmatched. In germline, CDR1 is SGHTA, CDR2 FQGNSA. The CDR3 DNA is TGTGCCAGCAGCTTCACCGGGACAGGGAACAATCAGCCCCAGCATTTT. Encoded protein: CASSFTGTGNNQPQHF.

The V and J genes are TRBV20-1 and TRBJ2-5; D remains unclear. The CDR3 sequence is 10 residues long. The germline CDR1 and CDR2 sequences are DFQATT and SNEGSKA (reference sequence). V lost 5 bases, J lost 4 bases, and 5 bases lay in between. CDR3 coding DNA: TGCAGTGCTCCGGGAGAGACCCAGTACTTC. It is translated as CSAPGETQYF.

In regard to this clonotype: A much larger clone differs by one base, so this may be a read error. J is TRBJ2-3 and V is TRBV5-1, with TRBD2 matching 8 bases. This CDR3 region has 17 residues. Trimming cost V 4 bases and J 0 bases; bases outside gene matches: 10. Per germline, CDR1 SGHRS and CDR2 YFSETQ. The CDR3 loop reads CASSINPSGSSTDTQYF. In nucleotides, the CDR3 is TGCGCCAGCAGCATAAACCCAAGCGGGAGCAGCACAGATACGCAGTATTTT.

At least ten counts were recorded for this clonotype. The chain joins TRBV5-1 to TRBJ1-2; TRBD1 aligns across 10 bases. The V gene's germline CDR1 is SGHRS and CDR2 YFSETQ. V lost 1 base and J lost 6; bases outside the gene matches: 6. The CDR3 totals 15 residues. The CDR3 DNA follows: TGCGCCAGCAGCTTGTTGCCCGGGACAGGGGATGGCTACACCTTC. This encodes CASSLLPGTGDGYTF.

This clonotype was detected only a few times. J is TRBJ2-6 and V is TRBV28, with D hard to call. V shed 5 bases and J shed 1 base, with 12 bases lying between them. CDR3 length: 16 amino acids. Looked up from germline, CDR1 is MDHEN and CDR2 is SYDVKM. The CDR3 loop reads CASSRHSGSGANVLTF. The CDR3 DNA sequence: TGTGCCAGCAGTCGGCACAGTGGGTCTGGGGCCAACGTCCTGACTTTC.

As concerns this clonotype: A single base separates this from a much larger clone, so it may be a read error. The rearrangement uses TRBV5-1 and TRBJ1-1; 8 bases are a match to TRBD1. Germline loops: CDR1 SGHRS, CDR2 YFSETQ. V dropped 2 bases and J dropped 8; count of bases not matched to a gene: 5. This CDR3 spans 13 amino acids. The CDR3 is CASSFNRGMEAFF. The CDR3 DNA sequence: TGCGCCAGCAGCTTCAACAGGGGGATGGAAGCTTTCTTT.

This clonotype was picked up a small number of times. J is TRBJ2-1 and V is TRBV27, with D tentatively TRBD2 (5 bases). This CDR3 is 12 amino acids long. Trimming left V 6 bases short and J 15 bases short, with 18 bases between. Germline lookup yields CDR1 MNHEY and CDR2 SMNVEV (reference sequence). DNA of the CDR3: TGTGCCAGCAGCCCCTCGGTACGGAGGTCGTTCTTC. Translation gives CASSPSVRRSFF.

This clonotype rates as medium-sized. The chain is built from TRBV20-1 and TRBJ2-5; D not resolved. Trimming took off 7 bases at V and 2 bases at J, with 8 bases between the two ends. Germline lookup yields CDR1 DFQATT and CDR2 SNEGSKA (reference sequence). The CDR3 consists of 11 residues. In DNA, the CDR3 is TGCAGTGGCGTCCCACAAGAGACCCAGTACTTC. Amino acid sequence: CSGVPQETQYF.